The present entry profiles one T cell receptor beta chain with its context. MiXCR re-clonotyped the PCR reads for TCRdb. The sample carries fewer than 12,000 clones, 25% to 35% recorded once. The data belong to a study of metastatic and nonmetastatic thyroid tumors. All patients reached thyroid surgery having received no treatment beforehand. The CDR3 runs to 18 residues. The germline V gene encodes CDR1 DFQATT and CDR2 SNEGSKA (reference sequence). V was clipped by 4 bases and J by 5 bases; unmatched bases: 14. Sequenced: tumor tissue. V usage is TRBV20-1 and J usage is TRBJ2-5, with TRBD2 matching over 15 bases. The receptor comes from a male donor with papillary thyroid cancer or a benign thyroid nodule (not recorded which). Some clones in this sample may be carry-over from other donors' samples. The CDR3 DNA sequence: TGCAGTGCTACCGGACTAGCGGGAGGGCCCCACCTGTGGGAGACCCAGTACTTC. Translation: CSATGLAGGPHLWETQYF.